One T cell receptor beta chain is described in this entry. Its antigen is not identified. This sample was taken from a study of blood T cells in healthy people across ages. Findings of the study overall: Among T cells, TCR beta diversity per million cells dropped roughly linearly as age rose.

Donors were systemically healthy Caucasian individuals from Russia aged roughly 6 to 100 years. The sample, 7.5 to 10 milliliters of peripheral blood, was drawn from each donor. A second PCR of about 6 to 11 cycles used a sample-barcoded 5' primer and a J-beta primer mix. Each cDNA molecule was tagged by a template-switch adaptor with 12 random nucleotides. TCRdb recomputed calls from the 5' RACE reads with MiXCR, one row per CDR3 protein. The repertoire has fewer than 700,000 distinct CDR3 sequences, around half of them found once; the top ten carry approximately 25%. The V and J ends lost 5 bases and 4 bases, in that order; junction bases with no gene match: 4. The CDR3 loop spans 15 amino acids. Germline CDR1 SNHLY, CDR2 FYNNEI.

The V gene is TRBV2, the J gene TRBJ2-2; 10 nucleotides match TRBD1. Sample: blood. The TCR was taken from an elderly man in good health. CDR3 loop: CASSMRTGGTGELFF. CDR3 nucleotide sequence: TGTGCCAGCAGTATGAGGACAGGGGGCACCGGGGAGCTGTTTTTT.